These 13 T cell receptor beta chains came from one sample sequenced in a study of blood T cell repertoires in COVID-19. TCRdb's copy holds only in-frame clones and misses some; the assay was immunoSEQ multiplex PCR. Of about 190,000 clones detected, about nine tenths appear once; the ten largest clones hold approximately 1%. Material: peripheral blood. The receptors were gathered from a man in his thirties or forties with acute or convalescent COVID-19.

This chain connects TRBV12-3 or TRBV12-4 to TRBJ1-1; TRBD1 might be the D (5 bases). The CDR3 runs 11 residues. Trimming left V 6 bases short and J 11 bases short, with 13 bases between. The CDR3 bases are TGTGCCAGCAGCCCAGGGTTGGAGGCTTTCTTT. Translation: CASSPGLEAFF.

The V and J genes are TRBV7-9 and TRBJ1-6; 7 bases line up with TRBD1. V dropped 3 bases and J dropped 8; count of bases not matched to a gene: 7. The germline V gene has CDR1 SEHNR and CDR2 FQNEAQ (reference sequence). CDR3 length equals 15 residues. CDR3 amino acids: CASSFIRGIDSPLHF. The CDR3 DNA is TGTGCCAGCAGCTTTATCAGGGGGATCGATTCACCCCTCCACTTT.

The CDR3 spells CASSNDRGNQPQHF. The CDR3 coding sequence is TGTGCCAGTAGCAACGACAGGGGGAATCAGCCCCAGCATTTT. The chain is built from TRBV19 and TRBJ1-5; 9 bases are shared with TRBD1. Germline assignment: CDR1 LNHDA and CDR2 SQIVND (reference sequence). V gave up 6 bases and J gave up 4 bases; unmatched junction bases: 4. The CDR3 length is 14 residues.

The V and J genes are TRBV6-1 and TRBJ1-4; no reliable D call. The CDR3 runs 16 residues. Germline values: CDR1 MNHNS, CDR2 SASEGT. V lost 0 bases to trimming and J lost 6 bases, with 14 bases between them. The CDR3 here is CASSEAGGRVDEKLFF. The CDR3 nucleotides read TGTGCCAGCAGTGAAGCCGGCGGTAGAGTGGATGAAAAACTGTTTTTT.

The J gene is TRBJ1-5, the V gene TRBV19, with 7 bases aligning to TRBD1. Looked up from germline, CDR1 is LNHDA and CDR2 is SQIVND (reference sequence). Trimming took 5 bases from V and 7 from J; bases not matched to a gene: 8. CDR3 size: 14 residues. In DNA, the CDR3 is TGTGCCAGTAGTGCGCGACAGGGAATGCAGCCCCAGCATTTT. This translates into CASSARQGMQPQHF.

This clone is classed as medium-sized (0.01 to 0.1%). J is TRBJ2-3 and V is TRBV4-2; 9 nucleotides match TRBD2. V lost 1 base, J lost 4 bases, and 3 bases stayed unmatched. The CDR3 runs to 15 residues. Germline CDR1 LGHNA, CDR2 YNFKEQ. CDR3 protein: CASSQVGGGADTQYF. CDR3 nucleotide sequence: TGTGCCAGCAGCCAAGTGGGCGGGGGGGCAGATACGCAGTATTTT.

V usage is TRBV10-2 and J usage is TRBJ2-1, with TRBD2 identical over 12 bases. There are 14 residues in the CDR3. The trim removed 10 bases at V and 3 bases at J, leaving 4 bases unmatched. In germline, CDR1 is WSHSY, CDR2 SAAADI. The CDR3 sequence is CATTSGGFYNEQFF. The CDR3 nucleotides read TGCGCCACCACTAGCGGGGGGTTCTACAATGAGCAGTTCTTC.

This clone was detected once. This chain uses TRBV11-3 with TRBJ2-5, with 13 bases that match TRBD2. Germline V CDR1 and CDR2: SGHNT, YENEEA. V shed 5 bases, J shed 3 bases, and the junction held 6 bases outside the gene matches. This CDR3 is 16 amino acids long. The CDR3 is CASSKGGLAGKETQYF. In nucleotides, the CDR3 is TGTGCCAGCAGCAAGGGGGGACTAGCGGGGAAAGAGACCCAGTACTTC.

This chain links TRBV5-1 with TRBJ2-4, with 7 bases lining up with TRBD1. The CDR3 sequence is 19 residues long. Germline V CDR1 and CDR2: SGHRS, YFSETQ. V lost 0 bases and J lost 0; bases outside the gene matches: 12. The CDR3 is CASSLGPPGQTLAKNIQYF. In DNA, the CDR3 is TGCGCCAGCAGCTTGGGGCCTCCGGGACAGACACTAGCCAAAAACATTCAGTACTTC.

CDR3 DNA: TGTGCCAGCAGGAAGGGGCTACCTGATCGTAATGAAAAACTGTTTTTT. Translating gives CASRKGLPDRNEKLFF. V and J are TRBV27 and TRBJ1-4; D perhaps matches TRBD1 (5 bases). This CDR3 region has 16 residues. V was trimmed by 6 bases and J by 4 bases, leaving 18 bases between them. Germline V gene sequence: CDR1 MNHEY, CDR2 SMNVEV (reference sequence).

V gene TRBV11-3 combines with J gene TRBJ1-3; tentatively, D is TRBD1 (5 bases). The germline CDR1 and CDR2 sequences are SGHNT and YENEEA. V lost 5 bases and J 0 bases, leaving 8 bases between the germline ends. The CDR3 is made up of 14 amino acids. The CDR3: CASSPGGSGNTIYF. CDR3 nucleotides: TGTGCCAGCAGCCCCGGGGGCTCTGGAAACACCATATATTTT.

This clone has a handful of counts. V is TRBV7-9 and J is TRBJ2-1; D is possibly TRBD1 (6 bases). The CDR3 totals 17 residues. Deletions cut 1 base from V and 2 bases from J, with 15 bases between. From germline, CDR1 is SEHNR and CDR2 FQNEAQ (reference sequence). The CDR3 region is CASSLDPPKGAYNEQFF. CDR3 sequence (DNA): TGTGCCAGCAGCTTAGATCCCCCGAAGGGGGCCTACAATGAGCAGTTCTTC.

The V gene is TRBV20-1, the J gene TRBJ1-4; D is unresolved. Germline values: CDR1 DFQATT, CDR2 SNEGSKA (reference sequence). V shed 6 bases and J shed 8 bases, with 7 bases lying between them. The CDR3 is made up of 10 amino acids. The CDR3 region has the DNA TGCAGTGCAGCAAGCGAAAAACTGTTTTTT. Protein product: CSAASEKLFF.